This entry lists 30 T cell receptor beta chains sequenced from one sample in a study of shared T cell receptors in the human thymus. Assay used: immunoSEQ multiplex PCR; TCRdb lists only in-frame clones, some missing. The data contain hundreds of thousands of clones, approximately 83% of them singletons. This sample was shared with a second study, whose subject was human thymus T cells.

What was sequenced was thymocytes. These receptor sequences come from a girl in the first two years of life with a congenital heart defect.

V gene TRBV7-8 combines with J gene TRBJ1-2, with TRBD1 identical over 9 bases. The CDR3 totals 13 residues. Germline loops: CDR1 SGHVS, CDR2 FQNEAQ. J lost 8 bases, V lost 5 bases, and 6 bases had no gene match. The CDR3 DNA follows: TGTGCCAGCAGCCAACGACAGGGGGACGGCTACACCTTC. Its protein product is CASSQRQGDGYTF.

The V gene is TRBV6-6, the J gene TRBJ1-3, with unresolved D. The V and J ends lost 5 bases and 4 bases respectively, with 18 bases between them. CDR3 length: 16 amino acids. Looked up from germline, CDR1 is MNHNY and CDR2 is SVGAGI (reference sequence). Written as DNA, the CDR3 is TGTGCCAGCAGTCCCTCGGGGTTGATTGCAGGAAACACCATATATTTT. Translation gives CASSPSGLIAGNTIYF.

The sample holds a few counts of this clone. The V call is TRBV7-9, the J call TRBJ2-3; a weak D match, TRBD1 (6 bases). The CDR3 sequence is 17 residues long. Germline lookup yields CDR1 SEHNR and CDR2 FQNEAQ (reference sequence). Trimming cost V 4 bases and J 7 bases, with 24 bases left between them. The DNA for the CDR3 is TGTGCCAGCAGCTCCTCCGCAGGGGAAAGGAGGAGATATACGCAGTATTTT. It is translated as CASSSSAGERRRYTQYF.

This chain uses TRBV9 with TRBJ1-2; the D gene is possibly TRBD1 (6 bases). The CDR3 has 12 amino acids. V was shortened by 7 bases and J by 9 bases, with 16 bases between the two germline ends. Per the germline V gene, CDR1 is SGDLS and CDR2 is YYNGEE. CDR3 loop: CASSRRQDSYTF. CDR3 in DNA: TGTGCCAGCTCAAGGAGACAGGATAGCTACACCTTC.

The chain uses TRBV5-6 and TRBJ1-1; no clear D gene. The CDR3 contains 12 residues. V gave up 3 bases and J gave up 1 base, with 4 bases separating them. Looked up from germline, CDR1 is SGHDT and CDR2 is YYEEEE. The CDR3 here is CASSSGNTEAFF. For the CDR3, the DNA is TGTGCCAGCAGCTCAGGGAACACTGAAGCTTTCTTT.

The gene calls are TRBV12-5 and TRBJ1-1, with TRBD1 identical over 7 bases. V lost 4 bases and J lost 0; bases outside the gene matches: 8. Per the germline V gene, CDR1 is LGHNT and CDR2 is FRNRAP. The CDR3 loop spans 16 amino acids. The CDR3 coding sequence is TGTGCTAGTGGTTCGATAAGGGACAGAGTGAACACTGAAGCTTTCTTT. Translation gives CASGSIRDRVNTEAFF.

A single count supports this clone. The V and J genes are TRBV6-4 and TRBJ2-3, with 8 positions matching TRBD1. The V gene's germline CDR1 is MRHNA and CDR2 SNTAGT. The J segment lost 1 base and the V segment lost 8 bases, leaving 11 bases of the junction unmatched. CDR3 size: 16 residues. The DNA for the CDR3 is TGTGCCAGCCGACGGAACGGGACAGGCTGCACAGATACGCAGTATTTT. This sequence encodes CASRRNGTGCTDTQYF.

CDR3 sequence: CASSHRLHHGQPQHF. The CDR3 region has the DNA TGCGCCAGCAGCCACCGACTACACCATGGGCAGCCCCAGCATTTT. The chain joins TRBV4-1 to TRBJ1-5; no firm D call. Germline CDR1 MGHRA, CDR2 YSYEKL. V lost 3 bases and J 7 bases, leaving 16 bases between the germline ends. The CDR3 sequence is 15 residues long.

This clone occurred once. This chain uses TRBV28 with TRBJ2-7; 7 bases line up with TRBD1. V dropped 3 bases and J dropped 13; count of bases not matched to a gene: 12. There are 13 residues in the CDR3. CDR1 is MDHEN, CDR2 SYDVKM, per germline. The CDR3 spells CASSFPGQERGYF. CDR3 nucleotides: TGTGCCAGCAGTTTCCCTGGACAGGAGAGGGGCTACTTC.

This clone was found once. V and J are TRBV18 and TRBJ1-1, with 7 bases that match TRBD1. Trimming cost V 6 bases and J 2 bases; bases outside gene matches: 9. The germline gives CDR1 KGHSH, CDR2 LQKENI. The CDR3 sequence is 15 residues long. CDR3 sequence (DNA): TGTGCCAGCTCCCGCGGACAGGACCTTAACACTGAAGCTTTCTTT. Residues: CASSRGQDLNTEAFF.

In nucleotides, the CDR3 is TGTGCCAGCAGCCTGTACATAGGGGACACTGCACTAAACTATGGCTACACCTTC. Its protein product is CASSLYIGDTALNYGYTF. The V and J genes are TRBV5-6 and TRBJ1-2; D may be TRBD1 (6 bases). The V and J ends lost 4 bases and 2 bases respectively, with 24 bases between them. Germline lookup yields CDR1 SGHDT and CDR2 YYEEEE. This CDR3 spans 18 amino acids. Using reference TRBV5-6 and TRBJ1-2 for the parts outside the CDR3, the full variable domain is DAGVTQSPTHLIKTRGQQVTLRCSPKSGHDTVSWYQQALGQGPQFIFQYYEEEERQRGNFPDRFSGHQFPNYSSELNVNALLLGDSALYLCASSLYIGDTALNYGYTFGSGTRLTVV.

This clone has just one count. The chain joins TRBV6-5 to TRBJ1-5; the match to TRBD1 covers 7 bases. The CDR3 extends over 15 amino acids. V was clipped by 6 bases and J by 6 bases; unmatched bases: 11. Germline V gives CDR1 MNHEY, CDR2 SVGAGI. CDR3 nucleotides: TGTGCCAGCAGGCAGCGGAGGGGGCTTGGTCAGCCCCAGCATTTT. Translating gives CASRQRRGLGQPQHF.

Worth noting for this clone: At the DNA level, this CDR3 is encoded by other sequences in the same sample as well. The chain couples TRBV6-5 to TRBJ1-2, with 10 bases that match TRBD1. The CDR3 is made up of 16 amino acids. CDR1 is MNHEY, CDR2 SVGAGI, per germline. The V segment lost 4 bases and the J segment 7 bases; nucleotides outside the gene matches: 12. CDR3 coding DNA: TGTGCCAGCAGTTCAAAACCGGGACAGGGGATGGTTGGCTACACCTTC. Its translation: CASSSKPGQGMVGYTF.

The rearrangement joins TRBV4-1 to TRBJ2-5, with 8 bases lining up with TRBD1. The better agreement between TRBJ2-7 and the DNA end casts doubt on the J call. CDR1 is MGHRA and CDR2 is YSYEKL in the germline V gene. The CDR3 is 18 residues long. The CDR3 region has the DNA TGCGCCAGCAGCCAAGAAGGAGTTGGACAGGGATCTACCTACGAGCAGTACTTC. This gives the protein CASSQEGVGQGSTYEQYF.

The chain links TRBV28 to TRBJ1-5; possibly TRBD1 for D (5 bases). In germline, CDR1 is MDHEN, CDR2 SYDVKM. This CDR3 contains 13 residues. Between the trimmed V and J ends, which lost 7 bases and 10 bases, there was a span of 17 bases. In nucleotides, the CDR3 is TGTGCCAGCACCGCTTTAACCGGGGGACCCCAGCATTTT. Its translation: CASTALTGGPQHF.

This clone was observed a few times. J is TRBJ1-3 and V is TRBV29-1; D remains unclear. This CDR3 is built from 12 residues. Per germline, CDR1 SQVTM and CDR2 ANQGSEA. Trimming stripped 4 bases from V and 2 bases from J, with 6 bases between. The CDR3 spells CSVGGPGNTIYF. The CDR3 DNA reads as TGCAGCGTTGGTGGCCCTGGAAACACCATATATTTT.

The chain is built from TRBV14 and TRBJ2-3; 9 bases match TRBD2. V lost 3 bases to trimming and J lost 1 base; unmatched junction nucleotides: 17. The V gene's germline CDR1 is SGHDN and CDR2 FVKESK. This CDR3 spans 20 amino acids. CDR3 bases: TGTGCCAGCAGCCAGCCCTTTGGCGGGGGGGGAGCTAGTGGCACAGATACGCAGTATTTT. Protein sequence: CASSQPFGGGGASGTDTQYF.

The chain is built from TRBV7-9 and TRBJ2-2; TRBD2 is a possible D gene (5 bases). V was clipped by 2 bases and J by 4 bases, with 8 bases between them. The CDR3 is 14 residues long. Per germline, CDR1 SEHNR and CDR2 FQNEAQ (reference sequence). The CDR3 sequence is CASSLRGFTGELFF. In DNA form, the CDR3 reads TGTGCCAGCAGCTTACGGGGTTTCACCGGGGAGCTGTTTTTT. The full variable domain, its missing parts supplied by reference TRBV7-9 and TRBJ2-2, is DTGVSQNPRHKITKRGQNVTFRCDPISEHNRLYWYRQTLGQGPEFLTYFQNEAQLEKSRLLSDRFSAERPKGSFSTLEIQRTEQGDSAMYLCASSLRGFTGELFFGEGSRLTVL.

The chain employs TRBV5-5 and TRBJ2-2; D ambiguous. Trimming removed 3 bases at V and 1 base at J, with 16 bases between. The CDR3 length is 17 residues. The germline gives CDR1 SGHKS, CDR2 YYEKEE (reference sequence). The CDR3 is CASSSHPARMNTGELFF. DNA of the CDR3: TGTGCCAGCAGCTCCCACCCGGCGCGGATGAACACCGGGGAGCTGTTTTTT.

This clone was counted only a few times. The CDR3 coding sequence is TGTGCCAGCAGCATTCAAGGGCCAGGGCAAGATTCACCCCTCCACTTT. Translating gives CASSIQGPGQDSPLHF. V usage is TRBV5-4 and J usage is TRBJ1-6, with TRBD1 as a possible D gene (5 bases). The V and J ends lost 4 bases and 8 bases respectively, with 19 bases between them. This CDR3 is built from 16 residues. Germline V gene lookup returns CDR1 SGHNT and CDR2 YYREEE (reference sequence).

This chain joins TRBV11-2 and TRBJ2-1, with D possibly being TRBD1 (6 bases). Germline CDR1 and CDR2: SGHAT and FQNNGV. The length of the CDR3 is 13 residues. V lost 7 bases and J 5 bases, leaving 12 bases between the germline ends. CDR3 bases: TGTGCCAGCAAAGCGCAGGGGAACAATGAGCAGTTCTTC. Its protein is CASKAQGNNEQFF.

The genes are TRBV11-2 and TRBJ2-7; 7 bases are shared with TRBD1. The CDR3 consists of 19 residues. The germline V gene has CDR1 SGHAT and CDR2 FQNNGV. V was pared by 2 bases and J by 3 bases, with 19 bases of the junction left unmatched. CDR3 amino acids: CASSLPTFPQGVSSYEQYF. The CDR3 DNA reads as TGTGCCAGCAGCTTACCGACATTCCCTCAGGGGGTTTCTAGCTACGAGCAGTACTTC.

This rearrangement joins TRBV27 to TRBJ2-1; D possibly corresponds to TRBD2 (5 bases). The CDR3 length is 15 residues. The V gene lost 7 bases and the J gene lost 1 base, with 14 bases spanning the gap. The germline V gene encodes CDR1 MNHEY and CDR2 SMNVEV (reference sequence). The DNA of the CDR3 is TGTGCCAGCAAGAAGATTCGGGGTTCCTACAATGAGCAGTTCTTC. This encodes CASKKIRGSYNEQFF.

The CDR3 nucleotides read TGCAGCGTTGGGGGAGATCTAGGCAACGAGCAGTACTTC. This codes for CSVGGDLGNEQYF. V usage is TRBV29-1 and J usage is TRBJ2-7, with D perhaps matching TRBD2 (5 bases). The CDR3 spans 13 residues. V lost 4 bases to trimming and J lost 5 bases, with 15 bases between them. Germline V gene sequence: CDR1 SQVTM, CDR2 ANQGSEA.

The chain links TRBV6-1 to TRBJ2-3; 7 positions match TRBD2. The CDR3 sequence is 15 residues long. Germline CDR1 reads MNHNS; CDR2 reads SASEGT. V gave up 6 bases and J gave up 3 bases; unmatched junction bases: 9. This CDR3 is CASRGAGRGTDTQYF. As DNA, the CDR3 is TGTGCCAGCAGAGGTGCAGGGCGGGGGACAGATACGCAGTATTTT.

The genes are TRBV9 and TRBJ2-7, with a weak D call TRBD1 (6 bases). In germline, CDR1 is SGDLS, CDR2 YYNGEE. With 7 bases removed from V and 4 bases from J, the gap between germline ends came to 21 bases. The CDR3 consists of 15 residues. The CDR3 region has the DNA TGTGCCAGCGGACCCACAGGGTCCCGTTGGTACGAGCAGTACTTC. Its translation: CASGPTGSRWYEQYF.

The chain carries TRBV19 and TRBJ1-6; 9 nucleotides agree with TRBD1. CDR3 size: 16 residues. Germline V lookup: CDR1 LNHDA, CDR2 SQIVND (reference sequence). The trim removed 4 bases at V and 8 bases at J, leaving 9 bases unmatched. The CDR3 nucleotides read TGTGCCAGTAGTACTCAACAGGGGGCGATGGATTCACCCCTCCACTTT. This translates into CASSTQQGAMDSPLHF.

This chain uses TRBV29-1 with TRBJ2-7; weak D call: TRBD2 (6 bases). The CDR3 runs 12 residues. Germline-derived CDR1 and CDR2 are SQVTM and ANQGSEA. CDR3 bases: TGCAGTGATGCGGGGTGCTCCTACGAGCAGTACTTC. Amino acids: CSDAGCSYEQYF.

The CDR3 loop reads CASKRTGDHYGYTF. The CDR3 DNA follows: TGTGCCAGCAAAAGGACAGGGGACCATTATGGCTACACCTTC. The chain combines TRBV28 with TRBJ1-2, with 9 bases that match TRBD1. Trimming removed 7 bases from V and 5 bases from J; junction bases left unmatched: 8. CDR1 is MDHEN, CDR2 SYDVKM, per germline. This CDR3 comprises 14 residues.

This chain uses TRBV6-1 with TRBJ1-5; 9 bases align to TRBD1. The CDR3 runs 14 residues. The V segment lost 6 bases and the J segment 2 bases; nucleotides outside the gene matches: 2. From germline, CDR1 is MNHNS and CDR2 SASEGT. This CDR3 is CASRDRGGNQPQHF. The CDR3 region has the DNA TGTGCCAGCAGGGACAGGGGAGGCAATCAGCCCCAGCATTTT.